These T cell receptor beta chains were read from a single sample in a study of blood T cell repertoires in COVID-19. Libraries were prepared by immunoSEQ multiplex PCR; TCRdb keeps only in-frame clonotypes and omits some of them. The table records about 180,000 clones, about 85% of them present only once. Sample: peripheral blood. The receptors derive from a man older than 75 with COVID-19, enrolled during active disease. Both conserved end residues are part of each CDR3. A D gene is named only where the DNA matches it firmly. Clone size is not always given. Where it is, it says once, few, many or a class for expanded clones.

.	18	.	TRBV21-1	TRBJ1-3	CASSKREVICPSGNTIYF	TGTGCCAGCAGCAAAAGGGAGGTCATTTGTCCCTCTGGAAACACCATATATTTT
.	13	TRBD1	TRBV2	TRBJ1-4	CATRDRPNEKLFF	TGTGCCACCCGGGACAGACCTAATGAAAAACTGTTTTTT
.	16	TRBD2	TRBV11-2	TRBJ2-7	CASSLSWVAGGQKQYF	TGTGCCAGCAGTCTTTCGTGGGTAGCGGGGGGCCAGAAGCAGTACTTC
.	16	.	TRBV28	TRBJ1-6	CASSLWGGSKNSPLHF	TGTGCCAGCAGTTTATGGGGGGGGTCGAAAAATTCACCCCTCCACTTT
.	17	TRBD2	TRBV10-3	TRBJ2-3	CAISESASGDPADTQYF	TGTGCCATCAGTGAGTCCGCTAGCGGGGACCCAGCAGATACGCAGTATTTT
.	15	.	TRBV2	TRBJ1-2	CASSDPGSRNYGYTF	TGTGCCAGCAGCGATCCGGGATCACGAAACTATGGCTACACCTTC
.	13	.	TRBV7-8	TRBJ2-7	CASSLAYGQEQYF	TGTGCCAGCAGCTTAGCCTACGGACAAGAGCAGTACTTC
few	13	.	TRBV7-8	TRBJ1-3	CASSFLSGNTIYF	TGTGCCAGCAGCTTTCTCTCTGGAAACACCATATATTTT
.	17	.	TRBV7-2	TRBJ1-2	CASSSSRVNRQANGYTF	TGTGCCAGCAGCTCCTCCCGCGTAAATCGCCAGGCCAATGGCTACACCTTC
.	14	.	TRBV27	TRBJ2-5	CASSLWGRIETQYF	TGTGCCAGCAGTTTATGGGGCAGGATAGAGACCCAGTACTTC
.	15	TRBD1	TRBV6-5	TRBJ1-1	CASSSLGQGGTEAFF	TGTGCCAGCAGTTCATTGGGACAGGGGGGCACTGAAGCTTTCTTT
many	19	TRBD1	TRBV6-2/TRBV6-3	TRBJ1-5	CASSYSTGNYGFSNQPQHF	TGTGCCAGCAGTTACTCGACAGGGAACTATGGGTTTAGCAATCAGCCCCAGCATTTT
.	16	TRBD2	TRBV7-9	TRBJ2-3	CASSLGGGGVTDTQYF	TGTGCCAGCAGCTTAGGTGGCGGGGGTGTCACAGATACGCAGTATTTT
.	15	TRBD1	TRBV5-1	TRBJ2-5	CASSFGTGGCETQYF	TGCGCCAGCAGCTTCGGGACAGGGGGCTGTGAGACCCAGTACTTC
.	13	TRBD2	TRBV10-3	TRBJ2-5	CAISTGGEETQYF	TGTGCCATCAGTACGGGGGGAGAAGAGACCCAGTACTTC
few	14	.	TRBV6-5	TRBJ1-1	CASSLTGLNTEAFF	TGTGCCAGCAGTTTAACGGGTTTGAACACTGAAGCTTTCTTT
.	11	TRBD1	TRBV29-1	TRBJ1-2	CSVGQGDGYTF	TGCAGCGTTGGACAGGGAGATGGCTACACCTTC
.	14	TRBD1	TRBV2	TRBJ1-5	CASSPDRVGQPQHF	TGTGCCAGCAGTCCAGACAGGGTCGGCCAGCCCCAGCATTTT
.	16	.	TRBV5-4	TRBJ2-2	CASSLVSALGTGELFF	TGTGCCAGCAGCTTGGTTTCTGCACTCGGCACCGGGGAGCTGTTTTTT
.	13	TRBD1	TRBV5-1	TRBJ1-3	CASSTGDGNTIYF	TGCGCCAGCAGCACAGGGGACGGAAACACCATATATTTT
.	17	TRBD1	TRBV19	TRBJ1-5	CASSTIAGQSEYQPQHF	TGTGCCAGTAGTACCATCGCGGGACAGAGTGAATACCAGCCCCAGCATTTT
many	16	TRBD2	TRBV19	TRBJ2-1	CASRPTGTSAYNEQFF	TGTGCCAGTAGACCCACGGGGACTAGCGCCTACAATGAGCAGTTCTTC
.	17	.	TRBV5-6	TRBJ2-6	CASSFGTFGSRANVLTF	TGTGCCAGCAGCTTCGGGACATTCGGTTCAAGGGCCAACGTCCTGACTTTC
.	14	.	TRBV19	TRBJ1-2	CASSATQDQYGYTF	TGTGCCAGTAGTGCGACACAGGATCAGTATGGCTACACCTTC
.	15	.	TRBV21-1	TRBJ2-1	CASSKWKGEYNEQFF	TGTGCCAGCAGCAAATGGAAGGGGGAGTACAATGAGCAGTTCTTC
.	17	.	TRBV21-1	TRBJ2-7	CASSKRGPGHLTYEQYF	TGTGCCAGCAGCAAGCGAGGGCCGGGACACCTGACCTACGAGCAGTACTTC
once	19	TRBD2	TRBV27	TRBJ2-1	CASSLGTSGGAGSYNEQFF	TGTGCCAGCAGTTTAGGGACTAGCGGGGGGGCCGGATCCTACAATGAGCAGTTCTTC
.	14	TRBD1	TRBV19	TRBJ1-5	CASSMGTGDQPQHF	TGTGCCAGTAGTATGGGGACAGGGGATCAGCCCCAGCATTTT
.	13	.	TRBV5-1	TRBJ1-1	CASSFNRDTEAFF	TGCGCCAGCAGCTTTAACAGGGACACTGAAGCTTTCTTT
medium-sized	13	.	TRBV19	TRBJ2-3	CASNLGRTDTQYF	TGTGCCAGTAATCTAGGCCGCACAGATACGCAGTATTTT
.	14	.	TRBV5-4	TRBJ1-1	CASSLGGPGSEAFF	TGTGCCAGCAGCTTGGGGGGGCCTGGCTCTGAAGCTTTCTTT
.	15	TRBD2	TRBV7-8	TRBJ2-1	CASSPQRGDYNEQFF	TGTGCCAGCAGCCCACAGCGGGGGGATTACAATGAGCAGTTCTTC
.	22	TRBD1	TRBV7-7	TRBJ1-5	CASSLGGVFGDRAGYSNQPQHF	TGTGCCAGCAGCTTAGGAGGGGTGTTTGGGGACAGGGCTGGGTATAGCAATCAGCCCCAGCATTTT
.	14	.	TRBV28	TRBJ1-6	CAGQGRFYNSPLHF	TGTGCTGGGCAGGGAAGATTCTATAATTCACCCCTCCACTTT
.	14	.	TRBV9	TRBJ1-1	CASSVRGRGTEAFF	TGTGCCAGCAGCGTCAGGGGCCGGGGCACTGAAGCTTTCTTT
.	15	.	TRBV11-3	TRBJ1-6	CASSLSGRNNSPLHF	TGTGCCAGCAGTCTTAGCGGAAGAAATAATTCACCCCTCCACTTT
.	14	TRBD2	TRBV28	TRBJ2-7	CASSGTSGSYEQYF	TGTGCCAGCAGCGGAACTAGCGGGTCCTACGAGCAGTACTTC
once	15	.	TRBV7-9	TRBJ2-1	CASSLGSGPYNEQFF	TGTGCCAGCAGCTTAGGTTCAGGGCCCTACAATGAGCAGTTCTTC